These T cell receptor beta chains were read from a single sample in a study of shared clonotypes between healthy human individuals. Here immunoSEQ multiplex PCR was the method, and the copy in TCRdb shows in-frame clones only, minus some. The sample includes roughly 2.2 million clones, 80% to 95% of them seen just once. The sample was naive CD4+ T cells from PBMCs. The receptors were sampled from a man aged 18 to 29 in good health. Some clones in this sample may be carry-over from other donors' samples. The CDR3 runs from the conserved cysteine through the conserved F or W. Each record gives: J gene, V gene, D gene, clone size, CDR3 protein, CDR3 DNA. The D gene is left open where the match is weak. Clone sizes are given selectively: once, few, many, or a class where the clone is expanded.

TRBJ1-1 TRBV29-1 . . CSVSMSSEAFF TGCAGCGTTTCTATGTCTTCGGAAGCTTTCTTT
TRBJ2-7 TRBV20-1 . . CSAPGNYEQYF TGCAGTGCTCCGGGAAACTACGAGCAGTACTTC
TRBJ2-1 TRBV7-6 TRBD2 . CASSAGTTSSYNEQFF TGTGCCAGCAGCGCGGGGACTACCAGCTCCTACAATGAGCAGTTCTTC
TRBJ1-1 TRBV19 . . CASIKSPFFTEAFF TGTGCCAGTATCAAATCCCCCTTTTTCACTGAAGCTTTCTTT
TRBJ2-7 TRBV6-5 . . CASRHPSFNEQYF TGTGCCAGCAGACACCCATCCTTCAACGAGCAGTACTTC
TRBJ2-6 TRBV11-2 . . CASSPQTGANVLTF TGTGCCAGCAGTCCACAGACTGGGGCCAACGTCCTGACTTTC
TRBJ2-3 TRBV30 . once CAWSVSTDTQYF TGTGCCTGGAGCGTGAGCACAGATACGCAGTATTTT
TRBJ1-1 TRBV11-1 TRBD1 . CASSLGTGTEAFF TGTGCCAGCAGCTTAGGGACAGGGACTGAAGCTTTCTTT
TRBJ2-2 TRBV2 . once CASSEGELYTGELFF TGTGCCAGCAGTGAAGGAGAGCTGTATACCGGGGAGCTGTTTTTT
TRBJ2-2 TRBV5-1 TRBD1 . CASSLAKGGNTGELFF TGCGCCAGCAGCTTGGCCAAAGGGGGCAACACCGGGGAGCTGTTTTTT
TRBJ1-2 TRBV28 TRBD1 . CASSLTTGGAGGYTF TGTGCCAGCAGCCTCACGACAGGGGGCGCTGGAGGCTACACCTTC
TRBJ2-1 TRBV7-9 TRBD2 . CASSPWTSGLYNEQFF TGTGCCAGCAGCCCCTGGACTAGCGGTCTTTACAATGAGCAGTTCTTC
TRBJ1-1 TRBV27 . few CASSTPDRNTEAFF TGTGCCAGCAGTACCCCGGACAGGAACACTGAAGCTTTCTTT
TRBJ1-2 TRBV5-1 . . CASSLAENYGYTF TGCGCCAGCAGCTTGGCCGAGAACTATGGCTACACCTTC
TRBJ2-6 TRBV9 . . CASSVESRSGANVLTF TGTGCCAGCAGCGTAGAAAGTCGCTCTGGGGCCAACGTCCTGACTTTC
TRBJ2-2 TRBV7-9 . few CASPLGRARSGGELFF TGTGCCAGCCCCTTAGGGCGGGCTCGGTCTGGCGGGGAGCTGTTTTTT
TRBJ1-2 TRBV11-2 TRBD1 . CASSPGQGAPSNYGYTF TGTGCCAGCAGCCCCGGACAGGGGGCCCCATCTAACTATGGCTACACCTTC
TRBJ1-1 TRBV28 . . CASSSPPVNTEAFF TGTGCCAGCAGTTCCCCACCAGTGAACACTGAAGCTTTCTTT
TRBJ2-7 TRBV11-2 TRBD2 . CASSLYPPGLAGYEQYF TGTGCCAGCAGCTTGTACCCTCCGGGACTAGCGGGCTACGAGCAGTACTTC
TRBJ2-1 TRBV28 . . CASSLASEQFF TGTGCCAGCAGTTTAGCTAGCGAACAGTTCTTC
TRBJ2-5 TRBV11-2 TRBD2 . CASSLEVAGGPTETQYF TGTGCCAGCAGCTTAGAAGTAGCGGGAGGCCCCACGGAGACCCAGTACTTC
TRBJ2-2 TRBV18 TRBD1 . CASSPGQGAGSLGELFF TGTGCCAGCTCACCAGGACAGGGGGCCGGTTCACTCGGGGAGCTGTTTTTT
TRBJ2-5 TRBV5-4 TRBD2 once CASSVNRLAGGPETQYF TGTGCCAGCAGCGTAAACAGACTAGCGGGAGGCCCAGAGACCCAGTACTTC
TRBJ2-5 TRBV7-2 . few CASSATVGGEETQYF TGTGCCAGCAGCGCCACCGTCGGGGGAGAAGAGACCCAGTACTTC
TRBJ2-1 TRBV5-1 TRBD2 . CASRPWTSGTQPSYNEQFF TGCGCCAGCAGGCCCTGGACTAGCGGGACCCAACCTTCCTACAATGAGCAGTTCTTC
TRBJ1-2 TRBV2 . . CASSERADHGYTF TGTGCCAGCAGTGAAAGGGCAGACCATGGCTACACCTTC
TRBJ1-6 TRBV5-4 TRBD1 . CASSTTGTGVNSPLHF TGTGCCAGCAGCACGACCGGGACAGGCGTGAATTCACCCCTCCACTTT
TRBJ2-7 TRBV6-6 TRBD2 . CATLTSGYSYEQYF TGTGCCACCCTAACTAGCGGGTACTCCTACGAGCAGTACTTC
TRBJ2-5 TRBV6-6 . . CASSRQETQYF TGTGCCAGCAGCAGGCAAGAGACCCAGTACTTC
TRBJ1-5 TRBV2 . . CASSEQGPQPQHF TGTGCCAGCAGTGAACAGGGCCCTCAGCCCCAGCATTTT
TRBJ1-1 TRBV5-4 TRBD1 once CASSPGQARNTEAFF TGTGCCAGCAGCCCCGGACAGGCTAGGAACACTGAAGCTTTCTTT
TRBJ2-3 TRBV5-1 . . CASKGEGDTQYF TGCGCCAGCAAGGGAGAGGGAGATACGCAGTATTTT
TRBJ2-1 TRBV11-3 . few CASSLREGVYNEQFF TGTGCCAGCAGCTTACGGGAAGGGGTTTACAATGAGCAGTTCTTC
TRBJ1-2 TRBV18 . . CASSQGGQSLGGYTF TGTGCCAGCTCCCAAGGTGGACAGTCCTTAGGCGGCTACACCTTC
TRBJ1-5 TRBV2 . . CASSEYVGSNQPQHF TGTGCCAGCAGTGAGTACGTGGGTAGCAATCAGCCCCAGCATTTT
TRBJ2-2 TRBV5-8 TRBD1 . CASRDRRNTGELFF TGTGCCAGCAGGGACAGGAGGAACACCGGGGAGCTGTTTTTT
TRBJ2-7 TRBV5-6 . . CASTAAGYEQYF TGTGCCAGCACCGCGGCTGGATACGAGCAGTACTTC
TRBJ2-2 TRBV6-6 . . CASNQGTGELFF TGTGCCAGCAACCAGGGGACCGGGGAGCTGTTTTTT
TRBJ2-3 TRBV11-2 . . CASSFDRQSTDTQYF TGTGCCAGCAGCTTTGACCGCCAGAGCACAGATACGCAGTATTTT
TRBJ2-7 TRBV7-9 . once CASSHEPDGNYEQYF TGTGCCAGCAGCCACGAACCGGACGGAAACTACGAGCAGTACTTC
TRBJ1-5 TRBV15 TRBD1 . CATSPRTGNSNQPQHF TGTGCCACCAGCCCCCGGACAGGTAATAGCAATCAGCCCCAGCATTTT
TRBJ2-5 TRBV10-1 . . CASSESRGGVETQYF TGCGCCAGCAGTGAGTCCAGGGGCGGTGTGGAGACCCAGTACTTC
TRBJ1-6 TRBV27 . . CASRGYSGSYNSPLHF TGTGCCAGCCGAGGGTATTCCGGCTCCTATAATTCACCCCTCCACTTT
TRBJ2-7 TRBV28 . . CASSPDSYEQYF TGTGCCAGCAGCCCTGACAGCTACGAGCAGTACTTC